Below, 27 T cell receptor beta chains from the same sample are listed, as sequenced in a study of shared clonotypes between healthy human individuals. TCRdb's table, derived via immunoSEQ multiplex PCR, lists solely in-frame clones and lacks some. The data show over 2 million clones, with over 85% seen just once and around 1.1% held by the top ten. Positive CCR7 selection of CD45RO-negative cells yielded the naive CD8 cells, and terminally differentiated effector memory CD45RA+ cells were excluded. The sample consisted of naive CD8+ T cells sorted from blood. Receptors originate from a man younger than 30 in good health.

The genes are TRBV6-5 and TRBJ2-7, with 7 bases that match TRBD2. Germline lookup yields CDR1 MNHEY and CDR2 SVGAGI. The CDR3 spans 13 residues. The J segment lost 4 bases and the V segment lost 5 bases, leaving 5 bases of the junction unmatched. The DNA of the CDR3 is TGTGCCAGCAGTGGGTGGGGGGGTTACGAGCAGTACTTC. This codes for CASSGWGGYEQYF.

This chain connects TRBV6-6 to TRBJ1-1; no clear D. The CDR3 contains 13 residues. Germline loops: CDR1 MNHNY, CDR2 SVGAGI (reference sequence). V lost 5 bases, J lost 7 bases, and 14 bases lay in between. The chain's CDR3 is CASSPTGFYEAFF. The CDR3 region has the DNA TGTGCCAGCAGTCCGACGGGGTTTTATGAAGCTTTCTTT.

The chain uses TRBV6-5 and TRBJ2-7; D is unresolved. Trimming removed 2 bases from V and 4 bases from J, with 15 bases in between. This CDR3 is built from 15 residues. Germline CDR1 is MNHEY and CDR2 is SVGAGI. The CDR3 spells CASSYEASQAYEQYF. The CDR3 region has the DNA TGTGCCAGCAGTTACGAAGCCTCCCAAGCGTACGAGCAGTACTTC.

In its sample, this clone was seen a few times. This same CDR3 is encoded by further DNA sequences in the sample. This chain connects TRBV5-1 to TRBJ2-7; D is ambiguous. Germline assignment: CDR1 SGHRS and CDR2 YFSETQ. Trimming stripped 0 bases from V and 6 bases from J, with 7 bases between. This CDR3 has 12 residues. CDR3 DNA: TGCGCCAGCAGCTTGGGGGGTTCCGAGCAGTACTTC. Its protein product is CASSLGGSEQYF.

The J gene is TRBJ2-3, the V gene TRBV7-9; D perhaps matches TRBD2 (5 bases). V was pared by 4 bases and J by 4 bases, with 15 bases between. This CDR3 is 15 amino acids long. CDR1 is SEHNR and CDR2 is FQNEAQ in the germline V gene (reference sequence). This CDR3 is CASSSSGLFSDTQYF. The CDR3 nucleotides read TGTGCCAGCAGCTCCTCCGGACTTTTTTCAGATACGCAGTATTTT.

The CDR3 DNA follows: TGTGCCAGCAATGTCAGTCCGGGCACAGATACGCAGTATTTT. Amino acid sequence: CASNVSPGTDTQYF. The chain is built from TRBV9 and TRBJ2-3, with unresolved D. The germline V and J ends were trimmed by 6 bases and 1 base, with 12 bases remaining between them. The CDR3 is made up of 14 amino acids. Germline CDR1 and CDR2: SGDLS and YYNGEE.

The genes are TRBV2 and TRBJ2-7; 7 nucleotides match TRBD2. This CDR3 has 15 residues. J was trimmed by 3 bases and V by 3 bases; bases with no gene match: 8. Germline-derived CDR1 and CDR2 are SNHLY and FYNNEI. The DNA for the CDR3 is TGTGCCAGCAGTGATTGGGGGAGGGACTTCTACGAGCAGTACTTC. The encoded protein is CASSDWGRDFYEQYF.

This chain connects TRBV19 to TRBJ2-7; no clear D gene. The CDR3 consists of 14 residues. V lost 6 bases, J lost 0 bases, and 12 bases lay in between. Germline CDR1 reads LNHDA; CDR2 reads SQIVND (reference sequence). The CDR3 coding sequence is TGTGCCAGTAGCCCGTGGTCGAGCTCCTACGAGCAGTACTTC. This translates into CASSPWSSSYEQYF.

The rearrangement links TRBV9 to TRBJ2-1; D tentatively fits TRBD1 or TRBD2 (6 bases each). V lost 6 bases and J 6 bases, leaving 13 bases between the germline ends. The CDR3 consists of 13 residues. The germline V gene has CDR1 SGDLS and CDR2 YYNGEE. This chain's CDR3 is CASIQEGVNEQFF. In nucleotides, the CDR3 is TGTGCCAGCATTCAGGAGGGGGTCAATGAGCAGTTCTTC.

The chain carries TRBV18 and TRBJ1-2; the D is unclear. The CDR3 contains 14 residues. V lost 3 bases and J 2 bases, leaving 10 bases between the germline ends. Looked up from germline, CDR1 is KGHSH and CDR2 is LQKENI. In DNA form, the CDR3 reads TGTGCCAGCTCACCCCCCGGGCTGAACTATGGCTACACCTTC. Translating gives CASSPPGLNYGYTF.

This sequence joins TRBV30 and TRBJ2-7, with D hard to call. V shed 3 bases and J shed 4 bases, with 10 bases lying between them. CDR3 size: 12 residues. In germline, CDR1 is GTSNPN, CDR2 SVGIG (reference sequence). The CDR3 spells CAWSTESYEQYF. The CDR3 bases are TGTGCCTGGAGCACGGAGTCATACGAGCAGTACTTC.

The chain is built from TRBV6-5 and TRBJ1-4; D not certain. The germline gives CDR1 MNHEY, CDR2 SVGAGI. V was cut by 6 bases and J by 4 bases, with 9 bases left in between. This CDR3 has 13 amino acids. This chain's CDR3 is CASSRLVNEKLFF. The CDR3 region has the DNA TGTGCCAGCAGCAGACTGGTTAATGAAAAACTGTTTTTT.

V usage is TRBV25-1 and J usage is TRBJ2-7; D remains ambiguous. Trimming took 0 bases from V and 6 from J, leaving 9 bases between them. CDR1 MGHDK and CDR2 SYGVNS come from the germline V gene. The CDR3 length is 13 residues. The CDR3 region has the DNA TGTGCCAGCAGTGAATATGTAGTTTCCGAGCAGTACTTC. Encoded protein: CASSEYVVSEQYF.

The chain combines TRBV4-1 with TRBJ2-1; D remains ambiguous. The V gene lost 0 bases and the J gene lost 4 bases, with 7 bases spanning the gap. CDR3 length equals 14 residues. Germline V gene sequence: CDR1 MGHRA, CDR2 YSYEKL. CDR3 sequence reads: CASSQEWPYNEQFF. CDR3 nucleotide sequence: TGCGCCAGCAGCCAAGAGTGGCCGTACAATGAGCAGTTCTTC.

Worth noting for this clone: This same CDR3 is encoded by further DNA sequences in the sample. The CDR3 loop is CASSFSSYNEQFF. The CDR3 DNA reads TGTGCCAGTTCCTTCAGCTCCTACAATGAGCAGTTCTTC. J is TRBJ2-1 and V is TRBV6-5; unclear D gene. This CDR3 comprises 13 residues. Germline loops: CDR1 MNHEY, CDR2 SVGAGI. V was pared by 9 bases and J by 0 bases, with 9 bases between.

Regarding this clone: This sample includes further DNA sequences coding for the same CDR3. V is TRBV30 and J is TRBJ1-1; maybe TRBD1 (5 bases). Germline assignment: CDR1 GTSNPN and CDR2 SVGIG (reference sequence). Trimming removed 3 bases at V and 0 bases at J, with 8 bases between. The CDR3 length is 13 residues. This CDR3 is CAWSPGLNTEAFF. CDR3 DNA: TGTGCCTGGAGCCCAGGGTTGAACACTGAAGCTTTCTTT.

This clone showed up just once. The rearrangement joins TRBV15 to TRBJ2-5; tentative D call: TRBD2 (6 bases). The length of the CDR3 is 14 residues. The germline V gene encodes CDR1 LNHNV and CDR2 YYDKDF (reference sequence). Trimming stripped 8 bases from V and 4 bases from J, with 17 bases between. The CDR3 reads CATGVNSGPETQYF. The CDR3, as DNA: TGTGCCACCGGGGTTAATAGCGGCCCAGAGACCCAGTACTTC.

The chain combines TRBV29-1 with TRBJ2-5; 15 nucleotides line up with TRBD2. Germline V CDR1 and CDR2: SQVTM, ANQGSEA. The CDR3 totals 16 residues. After removal of 6 bases from V and 7 bases from J, the junction contained 12 bases not matched to a gene. CDR3 in DNA: TGCAGCGTAGCCGGGACTAGCGGGGGGCCAGAGGGGACCCAGTACTTC. Amino acids: CSVAGTSGGPEGTQYF. The full variable domain, completed using reference TRBV29-1 and TRBJ2-5, is SAVISQKPSRDICQRGTSLTIQCQVDSQVTMMFWYRQQPGQSLTLIATANQGSEATYESGFVIDKFPISRPNLTFSTLTVSNMSPEDSSIYLCSVAGTSGGPEGTQYFGPGTRLLVL.

Comment on this clone: The sample carries other DNA sequences with the same CDR3. The chain carries TRBV19 and TRBJ1-1, with 10 bases matching TRBD1. The germline V gene has CDR1 LNHDA and CDR2 SQIVND (reference sequence). This CDR3 comprises 15 residues. The trim removed 1 base at V and 2 bases at J, leaving 1 base unmatched. DNA for the CDR3: TGTGCCAGTAGTATAGGACAGGGGGCTAACACTGAAGCTTTCTTT. It specifies CASSIGQGANTEAFF.

The CDR3 nucleotides are TGCAGCGTAGTGGACAGGCCGAAATTCGTGGAGACCCAGTACTTC. Amino acids: CSVVDRPKFVETQYF. This chain uses TRBV29-1 with TRBJ2-5; TRBD1 agrees at 7 bases. V lost 6 bases, J lost 5 bases, and 15 bases stayed unmatched. The CDR3 totals 15 residues. Germline CDR1 and CDR2: SQVTM and ANQGSEA.

V and J are TRBV13 and TRBJ2-7; 8 bases align to TRBD1. Germline assignment: CDR1 PRHDT and CDR2 FYEKMQ (reference sequence). Trimming took 3 bases from V and 2 from J; bases not matched to a gene: 6. The CDR3 is 15 residues long. The DNA of the CDR3 is TGTGCCAGCAGCTTTTCCGGACAGGGAGCCTACGAGCAGTACTTC. Translated, it gives CASSFSGQGAYEQYF.

This clone was observed a handful of times. The chain couples TRBV14 to TRBJ1-1, with D unclear. CDR3 length: 14 amino acids. Germline assignment: CDR1 SGHDN and CDR2 FVKESK. V was pared by 1 base and J by 1 base, with 7 bases between. The CDR3 coding sequence is TGTGCCAGCAGCCAAGGACCCCGGAACACTGAAGCTTTCTTT. Amino acid sequence: CASSQGPRNTEAFF.

The chain has TRBV5-4 and TRBJ2-2; D gene uncertain. The V gene lost 9 bases and the J gene lost 5 bases, with 14 bases spanning the gap. Germline CDR1 reads SGHNT; CDR2 reads YYREEE (reference sequence). The CDR3 covers 13 residues. The CDR3 protein is CATLEMGTGELFF. The CDR3 DNA reads TGTGCCACCCTAGAGATGGGTACCGGGGAGCTGTTTTTT.

J is TRBJ2-7 and V is TRBV11-2; maybe TRBD1 (5 bases). V shed 0 bases and J shed 3 bases, with 15 bases lying between them. The germline V gene encodes CDR1 SGHAT and CDR2 FQNNGV. The CDR3 has 16 amino acids. CDR3 protein: CASSLDRQGTSYEQYF. The CDR3 coding sequence is TGTGCCAGCAGCTTAGATAGGCAGGGAACAAGCTACGAGCAGTACTTC.

The chain employs TRBV5-6 and TRBJ2-4; D unclear. CDR1 SGHDT and CDR2 YYEEEE come from the germline V gene. The CDR3 spans 12 residues. V gave up 2 bases and J gave up 7 bases, with 7 bases separating them. In nucleotides, the CDR3 is TGTGCCAGCAGCTTAGGAGCGAACATTCAGTACTTC. This gives the protein CASSLGANIQYF.

This chain joins TRBV5-6 and TRBJ1-1; possibly TRBD1 for D (5 bases). The germline V gene encodes CDR1 SGHDT and CDR2 YYEEEE. Trimming shortened V by 4 bases and J by 5 bases, and 18 bases separated the two germline ends. The CDR3 runs to 15 residues. The CDR3 DNA reads as TGTGCCAGCAGCAATACCCGGGGAGGGGAAACTGAAGCTTTCTTT. Translating it yields CASSNTRGGETEAFF.

The V gene is TRBV5-1, the J gene TRBJ2-7; no clear D. CDR3 length equals 13 residues. Germline loops: CDR1 SGHRS, CDR2 YFSETQ. Deletions cut 5 bases from V and 2 bases from J, with 11 bases between. CDR3 nucleotides: TGCGCCAGCAGACTCGAAGAAGCCTACGAGCAGTACTTC. Residues: CASRLEEAYEQYF.